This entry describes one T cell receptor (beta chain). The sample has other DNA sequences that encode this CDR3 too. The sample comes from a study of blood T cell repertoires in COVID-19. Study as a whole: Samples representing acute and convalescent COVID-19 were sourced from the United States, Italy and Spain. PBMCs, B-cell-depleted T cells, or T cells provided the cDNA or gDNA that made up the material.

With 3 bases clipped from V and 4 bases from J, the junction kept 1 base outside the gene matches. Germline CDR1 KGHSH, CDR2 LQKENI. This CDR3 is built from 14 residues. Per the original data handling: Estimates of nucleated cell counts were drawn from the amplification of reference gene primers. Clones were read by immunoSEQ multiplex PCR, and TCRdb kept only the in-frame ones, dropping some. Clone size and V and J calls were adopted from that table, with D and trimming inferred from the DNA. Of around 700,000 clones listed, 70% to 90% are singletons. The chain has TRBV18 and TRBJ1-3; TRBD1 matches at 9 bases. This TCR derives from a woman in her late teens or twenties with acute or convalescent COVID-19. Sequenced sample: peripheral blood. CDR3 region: CASSPGQGGNTIYF. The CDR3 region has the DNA TGTGCCAGCTCACCCGGACAGGGGGGAAACACCATATATTTT. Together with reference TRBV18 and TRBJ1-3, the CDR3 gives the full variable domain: NAGVMQNPRHLVRRRGQEARLRCSPMKGHSHVYWYRQLPEEGLKFMVYLQKENIIDESGMPKERFSAEFPKEGPSILRIQQVVRGDSAAYFCASSPGQGGNTIYFGEGSWLTVV.